This TCR beta chain comes out of a study of blood T cell repertoires in COVID-19 (TCRdb year 2020). Regarding the research as a whole: Samples from collaborators originated in the United States, Italy and Spain and spanned both the acute and convalescent phases of COVID-19. Samples were obtained from the ongoing ImmuneRACE study (first 160 participants) and from over a thousand subjects provided by 6 global collaborators. The repertoires were released in a freely available public database intended as a resource for research on the immune response to SARS-CoV-2. Where available, HLA class I and class II types were obtained from metadata supplied by the sample provider rather than from assay-based typing. The material from the prospective study consisted of cDNA or gDNA derived from T cells, B-cell-depleted T cells, or PBMCs. The sample metadata nearly always contained a de-identified subject ID, COVID-19 status, age in years and sex. Subjects who had been exposed to COVID-19, were actively infected with it, or had recovered from it provided the deeply sampled blood TCRbeta repertoires that made up the dataset. On the study overall, not on this receptor specifically: The quantity of clinical and demographic metadata differed by source and by participant and was supplied without curation.

Comments on this clone: The target of this receptor is not known. The input lacks base qualities; no much larger clone sits a single base away.

The immunoSEQ Assay, a bias-controlled multiplex PCR, was used to amplify TCRbeta CDR3 regions from genomic DNA. The source study handled its data this way. The number of nucleated cells in each sample was estimated from the amplification of reference gene primers within the assay. To quantify the absolute abundance of each unique TCRbeta CDR3 rearrangement, sequence reads were collapsed and filtered. Productive Simpson clonality was computed per sample as the square root of Simpson's diversity index over productive rearrangements. Here the immuneACCESS table is served through TCRdb, limited to in-frame sequences with V and J called. Missing clones are a known gap in these copies; in checked studies unresolved V genes cover under half, and the rest lacks a known reason. V, J and clone size are those of that table, while D and trimming were read from the DNA. The table for this sample lists more than 65,000 clones; roughly 80% of them were counted only once. The ten most abundant clones make up 9.7% of the sample.

V is shortened by 8 bases, J by 7 bases, and the region joining them spans 13 bases. Including the terminal cysteine and phenylalanine, the CDR3 comprises 12 residues. Only the CDR3 DNA is retained, 36 bases long and in frame from the first base. According to the germline V gene, CDR1 reads SGHDN and CDR2 reads FVKESK. The collaborating institutions used their own protocols to collect whole blood in K2EDTA tubes. For TCRbeta analysis, collaborator samples were shipped as frozen whole blood, as isolated PBMCs, or as DNA extracted from either sample type. Sequences were obtained from peripheral blood. Here the chain combines TRBV14 and TRBJ2-3; no D gene call is confident. This clonotype was obtained from a woman older than 75 with acute or convalescent COVID-19. The DNA sequence is as follows: TGTGCCAGCCGCGGAAGTTCCAATACGCAGTATTTT. It translates to CASRGSSNTQYF.